This T cell receptor beta chain came from a study of blood T cell repertoires in COVID-19. About the research overall: T cells, B-cell-depleted T cells, or PBMCs provided the cDNA or gDNA that served as material.

The length of the CDR3 is 15 residues. The V segment lost 3 bases and the J segment 4 bases; nucleotides outside the gene matches: 7. The germline gives CDR1 SGHRS, CDR2 YFSETQ. Source study methods: Using reference gene primer amplification, nucleated cell counts were estimated. Using immunoSEQ multiplex PCR, the repertoire was profiled, and TCRdb retains in-frame clones only, with some absent. Clone size and the V and J calls come from that table; the DNA yielded D and trimming. The repertoire holds 150,000 or so clones, around nine tenths seen once, with about a tenth in the top ten. The TCR sequence derives from a woman between 70 and 85 years old with COVID-19, enrolled during active disease. Sequencing was done on a sample of peripheral blood. The chain links TRBV5-1 to TRBJ2-1; 7 nucleotides agree with TRBD1. The CDR3 here is CASSSSGTDYNEQFF. In nucleotides, the CDR3 is TGCGCCAGCAGCTCCTCCGGGACAGATTACAATGAGCAGTTCTTC.